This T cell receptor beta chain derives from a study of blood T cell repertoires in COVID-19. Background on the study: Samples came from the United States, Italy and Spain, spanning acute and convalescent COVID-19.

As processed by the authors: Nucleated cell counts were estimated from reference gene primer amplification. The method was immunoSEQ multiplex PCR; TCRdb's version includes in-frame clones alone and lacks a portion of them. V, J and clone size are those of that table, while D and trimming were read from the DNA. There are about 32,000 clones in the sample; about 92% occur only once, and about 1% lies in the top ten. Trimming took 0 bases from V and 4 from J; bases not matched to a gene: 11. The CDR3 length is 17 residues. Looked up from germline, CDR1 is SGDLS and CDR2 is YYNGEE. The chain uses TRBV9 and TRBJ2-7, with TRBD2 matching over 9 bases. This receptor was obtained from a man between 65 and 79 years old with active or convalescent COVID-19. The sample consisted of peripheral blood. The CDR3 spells CASSVVGSGSGVYEQYF. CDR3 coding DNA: TGTGCCAGCAGCGTAGTGGGTAGCGGGAGTGGGGTATACGAGCAGTACTTC.